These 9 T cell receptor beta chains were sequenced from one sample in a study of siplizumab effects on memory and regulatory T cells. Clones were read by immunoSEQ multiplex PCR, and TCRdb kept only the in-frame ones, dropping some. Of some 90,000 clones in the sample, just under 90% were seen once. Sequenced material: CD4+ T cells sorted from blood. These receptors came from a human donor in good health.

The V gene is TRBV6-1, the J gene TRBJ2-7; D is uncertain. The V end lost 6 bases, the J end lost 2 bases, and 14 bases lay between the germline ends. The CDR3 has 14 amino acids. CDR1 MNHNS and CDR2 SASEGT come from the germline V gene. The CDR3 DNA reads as TGTGCCAGCAGGAGCGCAGAGCGCACCTACGAGCAGTACTTC. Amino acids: CASRSAERTYEQYF.

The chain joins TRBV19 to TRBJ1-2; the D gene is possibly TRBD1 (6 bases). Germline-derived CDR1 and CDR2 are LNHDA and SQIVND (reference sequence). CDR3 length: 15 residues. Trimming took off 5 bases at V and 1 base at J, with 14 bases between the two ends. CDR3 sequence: CASSLRQALNYGYTF. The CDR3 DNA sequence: TGTGCCAGTAGTCTGAGACAGGCGCTTAACTATGGCTACACCTTC.

The CDR3 sequence is CASSKHIREGETQYF. The CDR3 DNA reads TGTGCCAGCAGCAAACATATTCGGGAGGGGGAGACCCAGTACTTC. The V call is TRBV11-2, the J call TRBJ2-5, with 8 bases aligning to TRBD2. The J segment lost 5 bases and the V segment lost 5 bases, leaving 10 bases of the junction unmatched. The CDR3 covers 15 residues. CDR1 SGHAT and CDR2 FQNNGV come from the germline V gene.

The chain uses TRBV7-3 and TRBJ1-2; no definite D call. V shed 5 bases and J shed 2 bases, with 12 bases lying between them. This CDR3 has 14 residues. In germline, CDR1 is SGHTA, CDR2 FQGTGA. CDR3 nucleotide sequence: TGTGCCAGCAGCCTCCGGACGGGAAACTATGGCTACACCTTC. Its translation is CASSLRTGNYGYTF.

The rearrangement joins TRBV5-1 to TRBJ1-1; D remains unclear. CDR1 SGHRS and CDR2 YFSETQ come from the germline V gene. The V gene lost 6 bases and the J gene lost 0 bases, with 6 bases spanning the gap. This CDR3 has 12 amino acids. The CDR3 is CASKGVNTEAFF. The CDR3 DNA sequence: TGCGCCAGCAAGGGAGTGAACACTGAAGCTTTCTTT.

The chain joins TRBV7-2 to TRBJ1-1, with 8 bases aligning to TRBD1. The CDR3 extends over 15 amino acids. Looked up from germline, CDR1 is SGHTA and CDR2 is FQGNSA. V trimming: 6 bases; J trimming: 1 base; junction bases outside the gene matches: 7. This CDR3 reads CASSYNRGANTEAFF. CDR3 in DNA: TGTGCCAGCAGTTACAACAGGGGGGCGAACACTGAAGCTTTCTTT.

The DNA of the CDR3 is TGTGCCAGCAGCCGAGGTTCTATGGGGGACAGTGAGCAGTTCTTC. Encoded protein: CASSRGSMGDSEQFF. This rearrangement joins TRBV7-3 to TRBJ2-1, with 7 bases identical to TRBD1. The CDR3 spans 15 residues. V was pared by 5 bases and J by 9 bases, with 13 bases of the junction left unmatched. Germline V gene lookup returns CDR1 SGHTA and CDR2 FQGTGA.

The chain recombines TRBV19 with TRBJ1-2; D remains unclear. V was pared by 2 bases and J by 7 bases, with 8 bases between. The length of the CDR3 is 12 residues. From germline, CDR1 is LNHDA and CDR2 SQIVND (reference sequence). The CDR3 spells CASSIREAGYTF. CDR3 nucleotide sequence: TGTGCCAGTAGTATACGGGAGGCTGGCTACACCTTC.

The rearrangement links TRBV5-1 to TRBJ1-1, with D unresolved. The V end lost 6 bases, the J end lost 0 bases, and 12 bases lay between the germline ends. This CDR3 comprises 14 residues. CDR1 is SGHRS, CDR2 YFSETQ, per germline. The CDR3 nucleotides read TGCGCCAGCACTCCGGGGAGCATGAACACTGAAGCTTTCTTT. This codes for CASTPGSMNTEAFF.